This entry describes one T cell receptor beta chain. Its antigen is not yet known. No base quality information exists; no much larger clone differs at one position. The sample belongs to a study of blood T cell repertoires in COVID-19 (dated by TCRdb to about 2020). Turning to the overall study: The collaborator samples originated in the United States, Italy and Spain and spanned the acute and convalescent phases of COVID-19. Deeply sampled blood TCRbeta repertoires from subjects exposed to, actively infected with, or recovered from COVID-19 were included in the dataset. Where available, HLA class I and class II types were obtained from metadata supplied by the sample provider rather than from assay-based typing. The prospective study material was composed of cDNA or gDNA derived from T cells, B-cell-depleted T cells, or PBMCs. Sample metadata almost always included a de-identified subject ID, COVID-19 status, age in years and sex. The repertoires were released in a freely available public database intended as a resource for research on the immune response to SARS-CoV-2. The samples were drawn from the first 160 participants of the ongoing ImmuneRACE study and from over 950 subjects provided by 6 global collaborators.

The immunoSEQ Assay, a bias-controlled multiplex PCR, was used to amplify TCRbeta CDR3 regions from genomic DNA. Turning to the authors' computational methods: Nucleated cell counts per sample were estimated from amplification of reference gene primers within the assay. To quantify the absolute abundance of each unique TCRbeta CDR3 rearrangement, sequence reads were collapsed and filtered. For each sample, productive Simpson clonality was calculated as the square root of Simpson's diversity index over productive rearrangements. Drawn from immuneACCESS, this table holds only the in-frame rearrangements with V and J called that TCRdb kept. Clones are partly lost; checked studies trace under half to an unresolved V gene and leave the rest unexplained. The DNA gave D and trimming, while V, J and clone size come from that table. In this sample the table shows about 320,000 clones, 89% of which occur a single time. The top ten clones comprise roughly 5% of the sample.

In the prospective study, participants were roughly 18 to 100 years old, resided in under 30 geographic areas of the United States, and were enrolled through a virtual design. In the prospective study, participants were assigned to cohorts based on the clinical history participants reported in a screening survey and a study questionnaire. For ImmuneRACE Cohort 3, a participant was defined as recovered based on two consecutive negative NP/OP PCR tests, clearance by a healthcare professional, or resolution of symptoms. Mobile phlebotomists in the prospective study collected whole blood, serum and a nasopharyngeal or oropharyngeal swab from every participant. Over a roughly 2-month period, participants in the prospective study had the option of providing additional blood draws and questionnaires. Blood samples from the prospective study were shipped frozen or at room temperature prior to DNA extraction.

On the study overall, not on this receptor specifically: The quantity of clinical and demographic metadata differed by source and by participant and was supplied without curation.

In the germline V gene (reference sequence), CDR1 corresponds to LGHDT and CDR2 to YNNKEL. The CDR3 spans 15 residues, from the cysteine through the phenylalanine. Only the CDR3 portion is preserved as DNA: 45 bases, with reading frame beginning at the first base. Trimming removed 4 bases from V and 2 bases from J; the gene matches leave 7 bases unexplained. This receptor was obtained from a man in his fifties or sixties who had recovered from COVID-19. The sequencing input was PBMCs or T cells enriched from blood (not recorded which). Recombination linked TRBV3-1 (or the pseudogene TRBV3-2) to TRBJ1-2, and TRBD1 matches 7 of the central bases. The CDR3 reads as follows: CASSPWDSRNYGYTF. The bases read TGTGCCAGCAGCCCTTGGGACAGTCGGAACTATGGCTACACCTTC.